This T cell receptor beta chain was captured in a study of T cells in Graves' hyperthyroidism and ophthalmopathy (dated by TCRdb to the late 2010s). General notes on the study: Peripheral blood samples were taken at the time of initial diagnosis, prior to any treatment. Whether ophthalmopathy could be predicted prospectively was tested in an independent validation cohort made up of under 20 hyperthyroidism patients plus 17 patients who later progressed to ophthalmopathy. After blood sampling, hyperthyroidism patients were treated with methimazole at a starting dose of 30 mg daily, and ophthalmopathy patients were treated with high-dose intravenous methylprednisolone. To identify distinguishing TCR V-J signatures, a discovery cohort of some 100 patients was used, comprising approximately 40 with Graves' ophthalmopathy and 57 with stable Graves' hyperthyroidism. In roughly six Graves' hyperthyroidism patients, the study also compared T-cell repertoires from thyroid tissue with T-cell repertoires from blood. The paper reports TCR Vbeta CDR3 sequencing of approximately 140 peripheral blood samples: 40 or so ophthalmopathy, under 80 hyperthyroidism and 17 progressor patients. The approximately 95 discovery patients were divided at random into training and test sets in a 7:3 ratio.

Overall study outcomes, separate from this receptor: In validation, the model predicted progression to ophthalmopathy a median of around six months before onset, with about 64% sensitivity and around 76% specificity. Blood samples also contained most of the expanded thyroid clonotypes (frequency above 0.001), which suggests that blood repertoires may reflect thyroid immune responses. In cross-validation, a model built on a 13 V-J signature told ophthalmopathy apart from stable hyperthyroidism with less than 90% sensitivity and roughly 81% specificity, and in testing the same model reached 80%/75%. Sample size was not statistically predetermined, and blinding of investigators to group allocation was not performed.

Stable Graves' hyperthyroidism was defined as no progression to ophthalmopathy during 18 months of follow-up. The hyperthyroidism patients were between 18 and 65 years old and newly diagnosed, with a disease duration of less than 2 months. Any patient with an uncontrolled infection, another autoimmune disease, pregnancy or lactation was excluded. Diagnoses were based on clinical symptoms, serum thyroxine and TRAb, thyroid ultrasound and orbital computed tomography. Ficoll-Paque density gradient centrifugation was used to isolate PBMCs from about 9.4 ml of fresh peripheral blood. Total RNA was extracted with Trizol reagent, and quality was checked on an Agilent 2100 Bioanalyzer. Amplification of TCR beta CDR3 regions was carried out from RNA transcripts. A first-round RT-PCR of the TCR CDR3 used the HTBI primer set with the Qiagen OneStep RT-PCR kit. A second multiplex PCR round built the libraries, followed by size selection and purification. Paired-end sequencing of the libraries was performed with 100 bp reads on an Illumina HiSeq2000. In the original analysis: SOAPnuke was used to process the raw data, removing reads that contained adapters or uncalled bases, had a mean Phred below 15, or lacked an exact match to the constant primer or identifier. High-quality paired reads were merged using COPE v1.2.5, and each unique nucleotide sequence was defined as a clonotype. Clonotypes were aligned to IMGT TRBV, TRBD and TRBJ reference segments using MiTCR v1.1. The analysis included only V-J combinations with a frequency above 0.0001, which together covered 99% to 99.2% of the repertoires. The TCS score was defined as the ratio of F50 (clonal expansion) to E x V (chaos), calculated using BLOSUM62-based TCRdist between CDR3 peptides within each V-J. Welch's t-statistics and random forest reduced roughly 540 V-J features to 13, which were used in a naive Bayes classifier (R e1071). TCRdb handled the public reads itself, with Q25 trimming in fastp and clone calling in MiXCR, and kept productive beta chains. Rows with a matching CDR3 protein are joined into one entry that keeps the most common DNA and genes. These V and J calls are TCRdb output, not the study's own analysis. The sample table records about 200,000 distinct CDR3 sequences; around 20% of these occur just once. About 45% of the sample is in the top ten clones.

From the cysteine through the phenylalanine, the CDR3 covers 14 amino acids. Just CDR3 DNA is preserved here, 42 bases in frame from base 1. V is cut back by 7 bases and J by 4 bases, with 6 bases in the junction unmatched. The germline V gene sets CDR1 to MNHNS and CDR2 to SASEGT. Of note for this clonotype: Its recognized antigen is unknown. One base away there is no much larger clone; base qualities are not given.

The sample taken for sequencing was blood. This receptor was taken from a man aged 35 to 55 with Graves' hyperthyroidism. The rearranged chain carries TRBV6-1 and TRBJ2-7; TRBD1 aligns with 11 central bases. The CDR3 protein is CASIRTGGWYEQYF. The sequenced DNA is TGTGCCAGCATCCGGACAGGGGGCTGGTACGAGCAGTACTTC.